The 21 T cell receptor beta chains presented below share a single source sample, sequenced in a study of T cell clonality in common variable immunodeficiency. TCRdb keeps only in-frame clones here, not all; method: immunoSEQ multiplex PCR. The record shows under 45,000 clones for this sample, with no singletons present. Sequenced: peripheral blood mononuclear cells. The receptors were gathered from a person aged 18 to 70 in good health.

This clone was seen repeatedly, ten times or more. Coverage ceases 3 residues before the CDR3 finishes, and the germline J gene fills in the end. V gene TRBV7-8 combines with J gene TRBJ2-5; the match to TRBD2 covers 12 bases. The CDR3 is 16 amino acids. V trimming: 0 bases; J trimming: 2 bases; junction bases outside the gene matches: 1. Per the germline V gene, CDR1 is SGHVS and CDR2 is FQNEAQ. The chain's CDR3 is CASSLATSGGQETQYF. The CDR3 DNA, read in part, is TGTGCCAGCAGCTTAGCGACTAGCGGGGGTCAAGAGACC. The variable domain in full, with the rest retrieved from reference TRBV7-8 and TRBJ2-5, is GAGVSQSPRYKVAKRGQDVALRCDPISGHVSLFWYQQALGQGPEFLTYFQNEAQLDKSGLPSDRFFAERPEGSVSTLKIQRTQQEDSAVYLCASSLATSGGQETQYFGPGTRLLVL.

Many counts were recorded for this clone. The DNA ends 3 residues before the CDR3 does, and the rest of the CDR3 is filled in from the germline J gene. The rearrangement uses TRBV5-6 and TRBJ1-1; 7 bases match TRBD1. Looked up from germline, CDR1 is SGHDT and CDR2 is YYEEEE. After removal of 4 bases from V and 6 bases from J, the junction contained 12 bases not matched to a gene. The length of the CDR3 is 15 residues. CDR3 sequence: CASSASTGLWAEAFF. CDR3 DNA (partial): TGTGCCAGCAGCGCATCGACAGGGCTATGGGCTGAA.

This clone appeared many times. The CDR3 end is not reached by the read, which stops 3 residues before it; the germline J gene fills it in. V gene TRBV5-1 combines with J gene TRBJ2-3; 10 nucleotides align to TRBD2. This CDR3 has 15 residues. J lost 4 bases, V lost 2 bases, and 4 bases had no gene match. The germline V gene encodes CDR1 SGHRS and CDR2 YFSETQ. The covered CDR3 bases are TGCGCCAGCAGCTTCCCTAGCGGGAGCCCAGATACG. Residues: CASSFPSGSPDT. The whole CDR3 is CASSFPSGSPDTQYF.

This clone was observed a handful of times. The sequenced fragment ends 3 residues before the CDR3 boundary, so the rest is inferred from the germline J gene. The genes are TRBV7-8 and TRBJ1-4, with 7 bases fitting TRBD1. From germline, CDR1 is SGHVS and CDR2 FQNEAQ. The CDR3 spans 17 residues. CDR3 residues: CASSLLRGPFDNSPLFF. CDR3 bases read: TGTGCCAGCAGCTTATTGAGGGGGCCCTTCGATAATTCACCA.

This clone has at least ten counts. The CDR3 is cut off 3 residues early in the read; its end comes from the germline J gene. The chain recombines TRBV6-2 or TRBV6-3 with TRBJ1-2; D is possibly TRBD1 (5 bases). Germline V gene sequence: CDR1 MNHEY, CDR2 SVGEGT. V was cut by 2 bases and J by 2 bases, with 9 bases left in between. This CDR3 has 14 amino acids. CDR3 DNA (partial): TGTGCCAGCAGTTACCAGGGCCAGAACTATGGC. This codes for CASSYQGQNYG. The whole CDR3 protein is CASSYQGQNYGYTF.

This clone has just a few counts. The covered CDR3 bases are TGTGCCAGCAGCTCTGACAGGGGACATGGAGCAGAGGCG. As protein: CASSSDRGHGAEA. The CDR3 in its entirety is CASSSDRGHGAEAQYF. This chain connects TRBV13 to TRBJ2-3; TRBD1 aligns across 8 bases. Read sequence stops 3 residues before the CDR3 end, and the germline J gene provides the missing end. From germline, CDR1 is PRHDT and CDR2 FYEKMQ (reference sequence). The CDR3 totals 16 residues.

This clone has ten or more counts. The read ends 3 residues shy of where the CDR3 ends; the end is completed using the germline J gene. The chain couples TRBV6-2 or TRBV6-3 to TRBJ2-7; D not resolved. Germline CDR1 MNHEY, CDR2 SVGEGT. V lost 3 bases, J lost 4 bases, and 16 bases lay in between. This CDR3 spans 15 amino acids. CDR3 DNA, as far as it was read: TGTGCCAGCAGTTATTCAGGTCTGAAGGTTTACGAG. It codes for CASSYSGLKVYE. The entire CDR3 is CASSYSGLKVYEQYF.

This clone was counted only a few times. CDR3: CASSSLGTTNEQFF. CDR3 DNA (partial): TGTGCCAGCAGCTCACTCGGGACTACCAATGAG. The V call is TRBV7-2, the J call TRBJ2-1; 7 nucleotides line up with TRBD2. Sequencing ends 3 residues short of the CDR3 end; the germline J gene provides the rest. This CDR3 contains 14 residues. CDR1 is SGHTA, CDR2 FQGNSA, per germline. V lost 4 bases and J lost 6; bases outside the gene matches: 6. Variable domain in full (rest from reference TRBV7-2 and TRBJ2-1): GAGVSQSPSNKVTEKGKDVELRCDPISGHTALYWYRQSLGQGLEFLIYFQGNSAPDKSGLPSDRFSAERTGGSVSTLTIQRTQQEDSAVYLCASSSLGTTNEQFFGPGTRLTVL.

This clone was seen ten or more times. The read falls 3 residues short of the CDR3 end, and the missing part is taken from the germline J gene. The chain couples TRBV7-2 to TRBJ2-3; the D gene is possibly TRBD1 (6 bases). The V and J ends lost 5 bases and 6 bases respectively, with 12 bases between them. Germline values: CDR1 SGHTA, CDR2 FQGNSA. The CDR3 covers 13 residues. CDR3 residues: CASSAHREDTQYF. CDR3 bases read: TGTGCCAGCAGCGCCCACAGGGAGGATACG.

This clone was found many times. The CDR3 here is CASSLRFAGGNEQFF. CDR3 DNA, as far as it was read: TGTGCCAGCAGCTTAAGGTTTGCGGGAGGGAATGAG. The V call is TRBV13, the J call TRBJ2-1; 9 bases are shared with TRBD2. The CDR3 goes on 3 residues after the read ends, and that part is filled in from the germline J gene. The germline CDR1 and CDR2 sequences are PRHDT and FYEKMQ (reference sequence). J gave up 7 bases and V 2 bases, and 6 bases lay outside the gene matches. The CDR3 is 15 residues long.

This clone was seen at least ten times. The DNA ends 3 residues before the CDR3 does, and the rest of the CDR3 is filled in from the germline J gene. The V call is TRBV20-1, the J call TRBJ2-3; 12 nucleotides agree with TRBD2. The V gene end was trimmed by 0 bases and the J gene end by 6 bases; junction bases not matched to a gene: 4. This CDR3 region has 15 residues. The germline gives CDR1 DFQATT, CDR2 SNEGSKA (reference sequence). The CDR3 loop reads CSARDPSGREDTQYF. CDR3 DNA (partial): TGCAGTGCTAGAGATCCTAGCGGGAGGGAGGATACG.

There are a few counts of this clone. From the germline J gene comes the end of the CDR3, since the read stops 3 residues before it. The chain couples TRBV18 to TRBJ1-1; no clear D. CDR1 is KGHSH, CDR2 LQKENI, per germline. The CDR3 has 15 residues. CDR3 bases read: TGTGCCAGCTCACCAAGGGCTAGCGGTTACAATGAG. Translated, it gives CASSPRASGYNE. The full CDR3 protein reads CASSPRASGYNEAFF.

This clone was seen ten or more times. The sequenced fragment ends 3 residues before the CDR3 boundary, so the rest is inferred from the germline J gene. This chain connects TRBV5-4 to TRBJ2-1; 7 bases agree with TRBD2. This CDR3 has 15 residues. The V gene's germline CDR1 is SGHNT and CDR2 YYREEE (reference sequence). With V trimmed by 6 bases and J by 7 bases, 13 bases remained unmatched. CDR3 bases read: TGTGCCAGCACTCTGGGGGACTATCCAGGGAATGAG. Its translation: CASTLGDYPGNE. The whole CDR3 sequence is CASTLGDYPGNEQFF.

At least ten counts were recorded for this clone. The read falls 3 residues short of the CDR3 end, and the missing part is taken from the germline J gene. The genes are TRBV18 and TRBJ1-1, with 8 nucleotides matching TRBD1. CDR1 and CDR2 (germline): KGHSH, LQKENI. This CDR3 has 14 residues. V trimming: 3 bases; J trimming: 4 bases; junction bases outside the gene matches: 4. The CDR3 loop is CASSPTGGSTEAFF. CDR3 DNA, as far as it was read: TGTGCCAGCTCACCTACAGGGGGGAGCACTGAA. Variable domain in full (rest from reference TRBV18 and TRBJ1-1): NAGVMQNPRHLVRRRGQEARLRCSPMKGHSHVYWYRQLPEEGLKFMVYLQKENIIDESGMPKERFSAEFPKEGPSILRIQQVVRGDSAAYFCASSPTGGSTEAFFGQGTRLTVV.

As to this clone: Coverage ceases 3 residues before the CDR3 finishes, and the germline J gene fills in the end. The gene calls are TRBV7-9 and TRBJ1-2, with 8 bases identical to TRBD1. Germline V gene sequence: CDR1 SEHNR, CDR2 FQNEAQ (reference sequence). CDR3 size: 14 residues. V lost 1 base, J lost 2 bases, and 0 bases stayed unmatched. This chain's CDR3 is CASSLGTGNYGYTF. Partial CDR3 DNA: TGTGCCAGCAGCTTAGGGACAGGGAACTATGGC.

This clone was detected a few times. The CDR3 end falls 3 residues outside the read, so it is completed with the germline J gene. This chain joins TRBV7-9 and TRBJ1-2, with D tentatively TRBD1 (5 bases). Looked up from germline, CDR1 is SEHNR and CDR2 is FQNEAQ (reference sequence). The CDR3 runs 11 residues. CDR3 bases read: TGTGCCAGCAGCGAGGACAACGAC. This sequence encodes CASSEDND. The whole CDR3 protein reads CASSEDNDYTF.

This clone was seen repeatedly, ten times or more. CDR3 DNA (partial): TGTGCCACCAGTGAGAGTGGACTACCCTACAATGAG. The encoded protein is CATSESGLPYNE. The full-length CDR3 reads as CATSESGLPYNEQFF. This sequence joins TRBV24-1 and TRBJ2-1, with D possibly being TRBD2 (6 bases). The read comes to an end 3 residues before the CDR3 does, leaving the germline J gene to fill in the end. Germline CDR1 and CDR2: KGHDR and SFDVKD. The V gene lost 4 bases and the J gene lost 2 bases, with 11 bases spanning the gap. The CDR3 covers 15 residues.

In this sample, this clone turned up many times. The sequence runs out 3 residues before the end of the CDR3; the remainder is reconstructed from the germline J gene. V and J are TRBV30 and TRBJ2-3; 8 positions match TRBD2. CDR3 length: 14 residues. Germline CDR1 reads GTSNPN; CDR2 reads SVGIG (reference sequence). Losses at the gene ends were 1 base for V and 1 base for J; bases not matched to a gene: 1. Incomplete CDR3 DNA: TGTGCCTGGAGTGCCGGGGGGGGCACAGATACG. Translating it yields CAWSAGGGTDT. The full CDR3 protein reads CAWSAGGGTDTQYF.

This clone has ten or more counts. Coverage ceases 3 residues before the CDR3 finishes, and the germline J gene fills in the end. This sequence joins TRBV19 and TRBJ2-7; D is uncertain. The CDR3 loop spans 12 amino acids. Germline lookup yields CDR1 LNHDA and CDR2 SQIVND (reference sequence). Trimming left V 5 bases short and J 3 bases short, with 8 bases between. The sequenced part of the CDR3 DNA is TGTGCCAGTAGTTCGACGGGCTACGAG. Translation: CASSSTGYE. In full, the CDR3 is CASSSTGYEQYF.

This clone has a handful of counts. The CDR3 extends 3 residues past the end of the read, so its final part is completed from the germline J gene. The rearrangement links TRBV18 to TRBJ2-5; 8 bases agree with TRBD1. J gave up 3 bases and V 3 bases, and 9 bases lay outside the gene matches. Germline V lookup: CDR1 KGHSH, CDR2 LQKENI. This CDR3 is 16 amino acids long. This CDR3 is CASSPRAGQEEETQYF. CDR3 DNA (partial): TGTGCCAGCTCACCCCGCGCGGGACAGGAGGAAGAGACC.

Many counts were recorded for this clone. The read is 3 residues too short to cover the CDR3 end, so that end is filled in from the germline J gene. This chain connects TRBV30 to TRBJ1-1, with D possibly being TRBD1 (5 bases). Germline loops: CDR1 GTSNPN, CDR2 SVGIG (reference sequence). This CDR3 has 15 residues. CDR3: CAWSVPAGAPSVAFF. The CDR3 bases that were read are TGTGCCTGGAGTGTCCCCGCTGGGGCCCCTTCGGTA.